The rows below give T cell receptor beta chains drawn from one sample of a study of cytomegalovirus exposure and HLA in healthy donors. Generated by immunoSEQ multiplex PCR, the TCRdb table keeps only in-frame clones and is missing some. Found here are 150,000 to 200,000 clones, roughly 80% of them singletons; the top ten hold roughly 3.1%. The sample comprised PBMCs. Receptor source: a man aged 40-49 years in good health and CMV-seropositive. Each CDR3 is given without its conserved first and last residue.

V: TRBV25-1
length: 16
CDR3: ASSLTGDGAYGANVLT

V: TRBV19
length: 12
CDR3: ASRTGVRGTEAF

V: TRBV21-1
length: 17
CDR3: ASSTRPGQEAPGTYGYT

V: TRBV18
length: 15
CDR3: ASSRNPGLAGDNEQF

V: TRBV7-2
length: 12
CDR3: ASSLAGAGNTIY

V: TRBV10-3
length: 16
CDR3: AISESIQGMATNEKLF

V: TRBV4-3
length: 15
CDR3: ASSHGSAQGAGYGYT

V: TRBV5-4
length: 12
CDR3: ASSLPGKEGKLF

V: TRBV5-1
length: 14
CDR3: ASSPGNLGPNTEAF

V: TRBV5-1
length: 12
CDR3: ASSDGQGGYGYT

V: TRBV2
length: 12
CDR3: ASNPSLAAGEQY

V: TRBV15
length: 14
CDR3: ATSRDPGRVDLEAF

V: TRBV6-1
length: 11
CDR3: ASSETSVGELF

V: TRBV6-5
length: 11
CDR3: ASSYSGRQPGT

V: TRBV27
length: 13
CDR3: ASNSVGAGSYEQY

V: TRBV28
length: 14
CDR3: ASSMRGGRSLGELF

V: TRBV7-2
length: 13
CDR3: ASSFSGSGFDEQF

V: TRBV19
length: 13
CDR3: ASSPRTGVRQPQH

V: TRBV7-2
length: 12
CDR3: ASSINRVSYEQY

V: TRBV5-1
length: 14
CDR3: ASSPGLAGGAETQY

V: TRBV7-2
length: 12
CDR3: ASSLGLTNYGYT

V: TRBV19
length: 13
CDR3: ATEPTGAFNQPQH